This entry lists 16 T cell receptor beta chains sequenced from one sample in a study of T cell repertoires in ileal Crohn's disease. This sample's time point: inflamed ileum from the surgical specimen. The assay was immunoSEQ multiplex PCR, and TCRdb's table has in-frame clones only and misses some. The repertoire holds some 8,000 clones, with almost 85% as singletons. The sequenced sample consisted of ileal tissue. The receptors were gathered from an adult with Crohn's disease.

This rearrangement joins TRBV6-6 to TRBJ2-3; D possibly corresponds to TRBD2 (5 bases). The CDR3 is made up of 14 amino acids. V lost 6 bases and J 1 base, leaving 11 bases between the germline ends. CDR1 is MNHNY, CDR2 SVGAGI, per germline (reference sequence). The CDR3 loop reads CASRRTLGTDTQYF. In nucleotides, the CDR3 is TGTGCCAGCAGACGGACTCTGGGCACAGATACGCAGTATTTT.

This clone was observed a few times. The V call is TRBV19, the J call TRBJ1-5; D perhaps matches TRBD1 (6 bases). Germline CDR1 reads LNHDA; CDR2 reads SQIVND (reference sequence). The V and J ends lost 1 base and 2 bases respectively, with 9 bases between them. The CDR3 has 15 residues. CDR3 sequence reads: CASSIGAGGNQPQHF. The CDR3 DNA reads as TGTGCCAGTAGTATAGGGGCAGGGGGCAATCAGCCCCAGCATTTT.

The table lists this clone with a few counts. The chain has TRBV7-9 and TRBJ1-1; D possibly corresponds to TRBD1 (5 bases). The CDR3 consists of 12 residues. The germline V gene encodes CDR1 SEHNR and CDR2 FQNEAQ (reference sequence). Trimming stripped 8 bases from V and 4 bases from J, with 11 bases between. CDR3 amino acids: CASQAGFTEAFF. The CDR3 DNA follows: TGTGCCAGCCAAGCAGGGTTCACTGAAGCTTTCTTT.

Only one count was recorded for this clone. The CDR3 reads CASGLVGTGGTGELFF. The CDR3 DNA reads TGTGCCAGTGGTCTTGTGGGGACAGGGGGGACCGGGGAGCTGTTTTTT. This chain links TRBV19 with TRBJ2-2; 11 bases align to TRBD1. CDR3 length equals 16 residues. The V gene end was trimmed by 8 bases and the J gene end by 5 bases; junction bases not matched to a gene: 10. Per germline, CDR1 LNHDA and CDR2 SQIVND (reference sequence).

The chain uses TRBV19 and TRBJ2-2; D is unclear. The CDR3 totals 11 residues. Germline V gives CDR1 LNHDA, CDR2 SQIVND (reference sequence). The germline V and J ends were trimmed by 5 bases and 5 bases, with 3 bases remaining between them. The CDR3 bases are TGTGCCAGTAGTTATACCGGGGAGCTGTTTTTT. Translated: CASSYTGELFF.

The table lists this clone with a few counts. Written as DNA, the CDR3 is TGTGCCAGCAGCGACAGGGTGGCTGAAGCTTTCTTT. Translating gives CASSDRVAEAFF. The chain employs TRBV6-5 and TRBJ1-1; 7 nucleotides align to TRBD1. Germline lookup yields CDR1 MNHEY and CDR2 SVGAGI. The junction had 4 bases not matched to a gene; V was cut back by 6 bases and J by 6 bases. The CDR3 runs 12 residues.

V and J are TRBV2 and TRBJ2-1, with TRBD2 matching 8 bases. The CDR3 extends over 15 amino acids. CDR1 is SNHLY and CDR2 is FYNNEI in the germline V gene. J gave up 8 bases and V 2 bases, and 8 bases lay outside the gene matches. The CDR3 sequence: CASSEWSGGVDEQFF. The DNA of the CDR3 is TGTGCCAGCAGTGAATGGTCGGGGGGGGTCGATGAGCAGTTCTTC. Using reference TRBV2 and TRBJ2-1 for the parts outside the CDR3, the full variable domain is EPEVTQTPSHQVTQMGQEVILRCVPISNHLYFYWYRQILGQKVEFLVSFYNNEISEKSEIFDDQFSVERPDGSNFTLKIRSTKLEDSAMYFCASSEWSGGVDEQFFGPGTRLTVL.

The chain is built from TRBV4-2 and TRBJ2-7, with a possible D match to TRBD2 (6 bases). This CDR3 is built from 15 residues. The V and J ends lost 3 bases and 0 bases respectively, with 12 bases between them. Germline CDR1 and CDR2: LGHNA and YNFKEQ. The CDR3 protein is CASSQIVGGSYEQYF. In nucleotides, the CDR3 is TGTGCCAGCAGCCAGATCGTCGGGGGCTCCTACGAGCAGTACTTC.

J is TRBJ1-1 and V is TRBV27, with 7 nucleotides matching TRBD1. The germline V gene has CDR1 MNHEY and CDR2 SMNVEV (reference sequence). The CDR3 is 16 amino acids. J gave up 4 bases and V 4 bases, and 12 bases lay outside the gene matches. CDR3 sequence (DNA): TGTGCCAGCAGTTGGGGTAGAGGACAGGTAGTCACTGAAGCTTTCTTT. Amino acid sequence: CASSWGRGQVVTEAFF.

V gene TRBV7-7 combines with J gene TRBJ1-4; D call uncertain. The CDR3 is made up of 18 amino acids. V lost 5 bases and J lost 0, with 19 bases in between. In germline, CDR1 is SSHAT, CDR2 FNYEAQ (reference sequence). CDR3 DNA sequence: TGTGCCAGCAGCCCCCCGAGCCCAGGACGTGCAACTAATGAAAAACTGTTTTTT. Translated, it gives CASSPPSPGRATNEKLFF.

The CDR3 loop is CASGGQGIWGEQFF. In DNA, the CDR3 is TGTGCCAGTGGGGGACAGGGTATATGGGGAGAGCAGTTCTTC. The chain carries TRBV6-5 and TRBJ2-1; TRBD1 matches 9 bases. The length of the CDR3 is 14 residues. CDR1 is MNHEY, CDR2 SVGAGI, per germline. J gave up 10 bases and V 9 bases, and 13 bases lay outside the gene matches.

The CDR3 loop is CASSKSREDTQYF. CDR3 in DNA: TGTGCCAGTAGTAAGAGCCGGGAAGATACGCAGTATTTT. The V call is TRBV19, the J call TRBJ2-3; a weak D match, TRBD2 (5 bases). CDR1 is LNHDA, CDR2 SQIVND, per germline (reference sequence). This CDR3 is 13 amino acids long. The germline V and J ends were trimmed by 4 bases and 5 bases, with 10 bases remaining between them.

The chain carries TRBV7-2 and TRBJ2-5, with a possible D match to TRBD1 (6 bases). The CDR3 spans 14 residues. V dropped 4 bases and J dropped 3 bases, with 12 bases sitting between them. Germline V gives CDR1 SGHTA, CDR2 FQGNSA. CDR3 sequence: CASSWQGMEETQYF. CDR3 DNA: TGTGCCAGCAGCTGGCAGGGGATGGAAGAGACCCAGTACTTC.

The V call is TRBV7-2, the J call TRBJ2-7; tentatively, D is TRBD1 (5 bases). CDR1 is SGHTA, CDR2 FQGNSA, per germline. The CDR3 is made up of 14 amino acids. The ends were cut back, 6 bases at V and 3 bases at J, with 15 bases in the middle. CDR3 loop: CASRMGQRFYEQYF. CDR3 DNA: TGTGCCAGCAGAATGGGGCAAAGATTCTACGAGCAGTACTTC. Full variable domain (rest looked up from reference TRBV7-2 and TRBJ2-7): GAGVSQSPSNKVTEKGKDVELRCDPISGHTALYWYRQSLGQGLEFLIYFQGNSAPDKSGLPSDRFSAERTGGSVSTLTIQRTQQEDSAVYLCASRMGQRFYEQYFGPGTRLTVT.

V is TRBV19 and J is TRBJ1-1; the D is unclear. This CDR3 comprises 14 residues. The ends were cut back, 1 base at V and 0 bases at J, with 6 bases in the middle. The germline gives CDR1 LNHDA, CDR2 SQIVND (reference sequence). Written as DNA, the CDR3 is TGTGCCAGTAGTATAGCGTCCATGAACACTGAAGCTTTCTTT. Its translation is CASSIASMNTEAFF.

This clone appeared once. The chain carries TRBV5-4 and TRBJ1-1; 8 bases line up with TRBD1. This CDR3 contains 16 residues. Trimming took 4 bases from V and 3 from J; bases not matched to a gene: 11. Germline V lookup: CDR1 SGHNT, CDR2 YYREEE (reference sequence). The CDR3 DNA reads TGTGCCAGCAGCATCGGGCCCGGACAGGGAGACACTGAAGCTTTCTTT. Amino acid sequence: CASSIGPGQGDTEAFF.